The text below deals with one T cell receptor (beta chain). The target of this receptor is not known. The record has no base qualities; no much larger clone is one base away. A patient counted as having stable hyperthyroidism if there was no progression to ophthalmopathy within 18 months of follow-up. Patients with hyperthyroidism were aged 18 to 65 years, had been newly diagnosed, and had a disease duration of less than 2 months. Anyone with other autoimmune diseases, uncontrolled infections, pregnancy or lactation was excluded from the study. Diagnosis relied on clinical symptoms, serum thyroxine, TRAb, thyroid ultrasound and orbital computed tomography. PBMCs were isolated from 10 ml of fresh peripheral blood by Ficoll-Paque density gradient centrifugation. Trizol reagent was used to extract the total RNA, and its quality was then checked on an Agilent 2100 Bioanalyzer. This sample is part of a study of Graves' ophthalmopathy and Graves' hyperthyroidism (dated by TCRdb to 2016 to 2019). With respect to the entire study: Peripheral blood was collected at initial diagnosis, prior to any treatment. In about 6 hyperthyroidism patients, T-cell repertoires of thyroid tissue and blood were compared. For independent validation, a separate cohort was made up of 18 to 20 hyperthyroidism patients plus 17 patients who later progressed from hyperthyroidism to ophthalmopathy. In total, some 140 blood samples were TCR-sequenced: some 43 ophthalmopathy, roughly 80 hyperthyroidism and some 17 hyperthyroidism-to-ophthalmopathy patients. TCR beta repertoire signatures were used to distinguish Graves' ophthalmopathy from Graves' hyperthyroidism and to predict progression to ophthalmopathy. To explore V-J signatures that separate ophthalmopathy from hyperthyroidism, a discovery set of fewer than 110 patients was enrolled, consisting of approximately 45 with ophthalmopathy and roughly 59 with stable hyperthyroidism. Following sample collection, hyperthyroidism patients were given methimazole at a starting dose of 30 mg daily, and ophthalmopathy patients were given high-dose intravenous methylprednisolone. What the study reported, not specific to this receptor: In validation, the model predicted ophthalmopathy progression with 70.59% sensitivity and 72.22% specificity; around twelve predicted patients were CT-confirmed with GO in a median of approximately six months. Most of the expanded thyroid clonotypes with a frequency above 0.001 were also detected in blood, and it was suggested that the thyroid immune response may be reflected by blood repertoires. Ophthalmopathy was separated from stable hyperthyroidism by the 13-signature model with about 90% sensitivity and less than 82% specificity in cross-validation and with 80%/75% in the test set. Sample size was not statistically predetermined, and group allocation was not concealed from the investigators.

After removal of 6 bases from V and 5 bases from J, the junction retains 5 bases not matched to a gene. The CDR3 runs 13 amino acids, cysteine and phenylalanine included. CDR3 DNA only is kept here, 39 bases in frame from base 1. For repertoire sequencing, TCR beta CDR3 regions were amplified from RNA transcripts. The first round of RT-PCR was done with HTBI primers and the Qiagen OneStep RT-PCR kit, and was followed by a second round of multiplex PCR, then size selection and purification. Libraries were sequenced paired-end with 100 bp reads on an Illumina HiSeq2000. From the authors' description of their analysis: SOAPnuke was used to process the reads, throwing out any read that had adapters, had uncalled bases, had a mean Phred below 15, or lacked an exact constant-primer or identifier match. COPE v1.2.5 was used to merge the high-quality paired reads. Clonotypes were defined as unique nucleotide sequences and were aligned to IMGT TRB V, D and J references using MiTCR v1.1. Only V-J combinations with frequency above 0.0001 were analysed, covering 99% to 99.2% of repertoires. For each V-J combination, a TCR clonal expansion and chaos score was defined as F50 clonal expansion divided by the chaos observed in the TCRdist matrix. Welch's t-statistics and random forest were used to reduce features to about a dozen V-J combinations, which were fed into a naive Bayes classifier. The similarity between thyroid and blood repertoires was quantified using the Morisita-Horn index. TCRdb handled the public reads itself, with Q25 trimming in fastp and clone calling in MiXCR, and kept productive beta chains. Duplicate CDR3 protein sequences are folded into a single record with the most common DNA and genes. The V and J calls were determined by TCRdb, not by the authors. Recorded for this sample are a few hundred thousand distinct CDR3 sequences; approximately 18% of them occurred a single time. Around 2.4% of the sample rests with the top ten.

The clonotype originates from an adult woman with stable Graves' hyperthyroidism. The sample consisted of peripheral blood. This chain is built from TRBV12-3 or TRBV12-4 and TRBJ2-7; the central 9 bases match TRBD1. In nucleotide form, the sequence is TGTGCCAGCAGGTTGGGACAGGGCCACGAGCAGTACTTC. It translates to CASRLGQGHEQYF.